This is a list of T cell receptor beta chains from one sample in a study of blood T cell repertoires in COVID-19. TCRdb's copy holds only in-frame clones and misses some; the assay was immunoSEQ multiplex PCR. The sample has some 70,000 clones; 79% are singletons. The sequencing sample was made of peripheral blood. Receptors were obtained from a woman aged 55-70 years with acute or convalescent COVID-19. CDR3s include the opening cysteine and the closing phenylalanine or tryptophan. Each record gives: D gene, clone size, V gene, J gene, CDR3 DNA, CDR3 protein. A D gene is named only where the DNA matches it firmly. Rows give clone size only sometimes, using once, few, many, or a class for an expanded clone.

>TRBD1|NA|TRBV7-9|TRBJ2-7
TGTGCCAGCAGCCCACGACAGGGGGCTAGGTACGAGCAGTACTTC
CASSPRQGARYEQYF
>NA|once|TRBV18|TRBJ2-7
TGTGCCAGCTCACCATCACCGCCAGCGCTATACGGGGTTCACGAGCAGTACTTC
CASSPSPPALYGVHEQYF
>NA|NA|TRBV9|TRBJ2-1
TGTGCCAGCCGGGGGGCCCGGGCGTACAATGAGCAGTTCTTC
CASRGARAYNEQFF
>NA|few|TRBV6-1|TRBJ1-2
TGTGCCAGCAGTGAACCGGGACATTCTAACTATGGCTACACCTTC
CASSEPGHSNYGYTF
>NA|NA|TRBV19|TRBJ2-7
TGTGCCAGTAGTATAGCAGGGTCTTCCTACGAGCAGTACTTC
CASSIAGSSYEQYF
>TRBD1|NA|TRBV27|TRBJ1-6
TGTGCCAGCAGTCAGACAGGGCTCTATAATTCACCCCTCCACTTT
CASSQTGLYNSPLHF
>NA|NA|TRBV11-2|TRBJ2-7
TGTGCCAGCACCCCGGTCCGAGGGAATTCCTACGAGCAGTACTTC
CASTPVRGNSYEQYF
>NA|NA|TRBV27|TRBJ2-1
TGTGCCAGCAGTTTCTGGGGGGGCCGCGGCAATGAGCAGTTCTTC
CASSFWGGRGNEQFF
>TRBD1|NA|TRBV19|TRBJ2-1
TGTGCCAGTAGTACACAGGGGGATTCCTCCTACAATGAGCAGTTCTTC
CASSTQGDSSYNEQFF
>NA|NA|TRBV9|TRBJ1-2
TGTGCCAGCAGCTCCCAGACAGGCATCAATGGCTACACCTTC
CASSSQTGINGYTF
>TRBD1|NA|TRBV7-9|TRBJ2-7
TGTGCCAGCAGCGGGGTAGTAGGACAGGGCTCCTACGAGCAGTACTTC
CASSGVVGQGSYEQYF
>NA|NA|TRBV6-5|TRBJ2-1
TGTGCCAGCAGTTACGGCAGGGGAGGGGAGCAGTTCTTC
CASSYGRGGEQFF
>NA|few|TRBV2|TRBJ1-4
TGTGCCAGCAGTGAAGCAGCGAGGAGTAATGAAAAACTGTTTTTT
CASSEAARSNEKLFF
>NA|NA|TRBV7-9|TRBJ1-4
TGTGCCAGCAGCTTAAGCCCGGGGATGGGTAATGAAAAACTGTTTTTT
CASSLSPGMGNEKLFF
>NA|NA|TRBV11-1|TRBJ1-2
TGTGCCAGCAGCTTCAGACGGGGGGGAGACTATGGCTACACCTTC
CASSFRRGGDYGYTF
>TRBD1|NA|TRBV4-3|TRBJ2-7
TGCGCCAGCAGCAGGGACAGGGGTTCCTACGAGCAGTACTTC
CASSRDRGSYEQYF
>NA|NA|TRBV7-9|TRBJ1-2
TGTGCCAGCAGCTTAATGTCAGGGGATCCCAACTATGGCTACACCTTC
CASSLMSGDPNYGYTF
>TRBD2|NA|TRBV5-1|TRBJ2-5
TGCGCCAGCAGCTTCCTCGCGGGGGAAGAGACCCAGTACTTC
CASSFLAGEETQYF